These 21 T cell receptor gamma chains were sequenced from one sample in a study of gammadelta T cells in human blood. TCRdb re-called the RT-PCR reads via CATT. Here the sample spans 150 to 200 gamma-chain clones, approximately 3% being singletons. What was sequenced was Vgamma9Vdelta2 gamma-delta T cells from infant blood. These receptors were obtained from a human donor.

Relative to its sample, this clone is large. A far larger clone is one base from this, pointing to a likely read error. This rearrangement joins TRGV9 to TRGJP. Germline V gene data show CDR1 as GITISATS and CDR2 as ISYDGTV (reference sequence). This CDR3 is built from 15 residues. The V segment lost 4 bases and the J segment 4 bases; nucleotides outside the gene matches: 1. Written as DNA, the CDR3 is TGTGCCTTGTGGGATCAAGAGTTGGGCAAAAAAATCAAGGTATTT. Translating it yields CALWDQELGKKIKVF.

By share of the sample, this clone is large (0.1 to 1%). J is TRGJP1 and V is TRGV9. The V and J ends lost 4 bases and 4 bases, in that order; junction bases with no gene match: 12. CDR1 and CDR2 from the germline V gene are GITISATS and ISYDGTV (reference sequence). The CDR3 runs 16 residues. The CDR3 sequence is CALWEKRDHTGWFKIF. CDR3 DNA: TGTGCCTTGTGGGAAAAGAGGGACCACACTGGTTGGTTCAAGATATTT.

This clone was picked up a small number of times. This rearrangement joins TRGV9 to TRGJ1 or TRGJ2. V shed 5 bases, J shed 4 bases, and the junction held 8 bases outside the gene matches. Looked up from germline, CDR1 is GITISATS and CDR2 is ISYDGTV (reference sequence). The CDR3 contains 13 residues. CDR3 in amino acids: CALWGVSYYKKLF. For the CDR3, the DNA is TGTGCCTTGTGGGGAGTCTCCTATTATAAGAAACTCTTT.

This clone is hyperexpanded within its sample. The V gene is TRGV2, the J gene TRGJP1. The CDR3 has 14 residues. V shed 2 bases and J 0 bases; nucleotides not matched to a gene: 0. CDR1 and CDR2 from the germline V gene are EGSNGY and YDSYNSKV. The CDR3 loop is CATWDDTTGWFKIF. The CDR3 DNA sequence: TGTGCCACCTGGGACGATACCACTGGTTGGTTCAAGATATTT.

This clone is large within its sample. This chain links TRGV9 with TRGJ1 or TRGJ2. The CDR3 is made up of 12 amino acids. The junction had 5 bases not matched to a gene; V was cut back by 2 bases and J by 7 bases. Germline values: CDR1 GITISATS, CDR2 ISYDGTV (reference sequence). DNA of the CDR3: TGTGCCTTGTGGGAGGCAACATATAAGAAACTCTTT. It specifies CALWEATYKKLF.

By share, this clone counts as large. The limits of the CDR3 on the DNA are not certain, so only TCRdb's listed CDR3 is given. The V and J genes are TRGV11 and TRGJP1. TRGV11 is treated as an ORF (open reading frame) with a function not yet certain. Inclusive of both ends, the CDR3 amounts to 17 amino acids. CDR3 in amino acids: CTTVPAGLGTTGWFKIF.

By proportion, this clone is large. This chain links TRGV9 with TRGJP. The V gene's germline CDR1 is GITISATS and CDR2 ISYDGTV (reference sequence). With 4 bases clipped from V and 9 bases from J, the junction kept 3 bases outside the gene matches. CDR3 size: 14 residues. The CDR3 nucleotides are TGTGCCTTGTGGGAAACGTTGGGCAAAAAAATCAAGGTATTT. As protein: CALWETLGKKIKVF.

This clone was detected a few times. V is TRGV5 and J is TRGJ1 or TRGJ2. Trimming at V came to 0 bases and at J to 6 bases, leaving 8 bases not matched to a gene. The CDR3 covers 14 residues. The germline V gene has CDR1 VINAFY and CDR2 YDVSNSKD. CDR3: CATWDRPVTYKKLF. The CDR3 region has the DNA TGTGCCACCTGGGACAGGCCCGTAACTTATAAGAAACTCTTT.

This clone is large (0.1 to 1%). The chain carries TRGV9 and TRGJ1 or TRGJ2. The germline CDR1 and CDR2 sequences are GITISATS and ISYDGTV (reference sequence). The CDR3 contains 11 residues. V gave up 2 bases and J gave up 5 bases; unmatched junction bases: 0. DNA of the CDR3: TGTGCCTTGTGGGAGGATTATAAGAAACTCTTT. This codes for CALWEDYKKLF.

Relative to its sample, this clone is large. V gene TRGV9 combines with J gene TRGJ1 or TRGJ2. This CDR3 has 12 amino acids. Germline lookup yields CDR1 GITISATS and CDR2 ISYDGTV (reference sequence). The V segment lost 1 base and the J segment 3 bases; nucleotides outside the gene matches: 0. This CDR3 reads CALWEVYYKKLF. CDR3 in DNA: TGTGCCTTGTGGGAGGTTTATTATAAGAAACTCTTT.

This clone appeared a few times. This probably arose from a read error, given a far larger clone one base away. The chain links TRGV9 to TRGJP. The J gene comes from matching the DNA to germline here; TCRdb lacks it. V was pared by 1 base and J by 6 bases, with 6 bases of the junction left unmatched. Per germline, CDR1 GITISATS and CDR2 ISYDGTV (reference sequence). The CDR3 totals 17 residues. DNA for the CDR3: TGTGCCTTGTGGGAGGTACAGGGAGAGTTGGGCAAAAAAATCAAGGTATTT. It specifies CALWEVQGELGKKIKVF.

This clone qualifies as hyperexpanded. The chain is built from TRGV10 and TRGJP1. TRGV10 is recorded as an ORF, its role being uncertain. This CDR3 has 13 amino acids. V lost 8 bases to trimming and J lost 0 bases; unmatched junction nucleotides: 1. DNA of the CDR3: TGTGCTGCGTGGGATACCACTGGTTGGTTCAAGATATTT. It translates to CAAWDTTGWFKIF.

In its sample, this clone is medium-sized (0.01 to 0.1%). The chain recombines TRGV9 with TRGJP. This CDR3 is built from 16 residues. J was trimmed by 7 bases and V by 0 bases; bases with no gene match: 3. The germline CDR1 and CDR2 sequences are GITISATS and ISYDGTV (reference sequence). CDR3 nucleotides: TGTGCCTTGTGGGAGGTGGACGAGTTGGGCAAAAAAATCAAGGTATTT. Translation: CALWEVDELGKKIKVF.

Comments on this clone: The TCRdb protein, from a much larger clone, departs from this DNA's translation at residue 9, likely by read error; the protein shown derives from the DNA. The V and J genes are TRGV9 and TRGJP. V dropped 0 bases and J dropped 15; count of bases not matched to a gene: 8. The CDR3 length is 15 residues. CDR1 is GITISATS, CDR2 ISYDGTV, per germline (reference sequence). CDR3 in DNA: TGTGCCTTGTGGGAGGTGTCGATGGACAAAAAAATCAAGGTATTT. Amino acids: CALWEVSMDKKIKVF.

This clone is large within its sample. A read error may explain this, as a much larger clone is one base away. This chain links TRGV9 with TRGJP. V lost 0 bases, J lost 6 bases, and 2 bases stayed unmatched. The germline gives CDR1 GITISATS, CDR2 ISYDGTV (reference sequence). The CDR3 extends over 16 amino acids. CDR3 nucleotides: TGTGCCTTGTGGGAGGTGGGAGAGTTGGGCAAAAAAATCAAGGTATTT. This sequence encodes CALWEVGELGKKIKVF.

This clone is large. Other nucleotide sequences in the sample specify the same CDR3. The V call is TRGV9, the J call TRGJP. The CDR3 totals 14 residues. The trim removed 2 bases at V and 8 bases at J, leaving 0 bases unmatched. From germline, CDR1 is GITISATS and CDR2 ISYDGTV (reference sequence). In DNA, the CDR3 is TGTGCCTTGTGGGAGGAGTTGGGCAAAAAAATCAAGGTATTT. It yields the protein CALWEELGKKIKVF.

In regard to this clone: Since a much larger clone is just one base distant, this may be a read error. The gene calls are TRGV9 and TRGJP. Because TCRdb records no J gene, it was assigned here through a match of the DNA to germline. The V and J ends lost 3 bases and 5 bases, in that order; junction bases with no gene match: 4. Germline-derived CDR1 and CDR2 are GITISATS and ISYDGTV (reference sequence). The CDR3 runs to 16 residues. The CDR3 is CALWELKELGKKIKVF. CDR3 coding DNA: TGTGCCTTGTGGGAGTTAAAAGAGTTGGGCAAAAAAATCAAGGTATTT.

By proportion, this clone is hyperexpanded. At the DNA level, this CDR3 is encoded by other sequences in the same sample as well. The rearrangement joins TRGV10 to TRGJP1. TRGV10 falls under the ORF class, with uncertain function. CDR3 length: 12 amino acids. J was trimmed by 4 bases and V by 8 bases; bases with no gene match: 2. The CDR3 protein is CAAWDTGWFKIF. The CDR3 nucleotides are TGTGCTGCGTGGGACACTGGTTGGTTCAAGATATTT.

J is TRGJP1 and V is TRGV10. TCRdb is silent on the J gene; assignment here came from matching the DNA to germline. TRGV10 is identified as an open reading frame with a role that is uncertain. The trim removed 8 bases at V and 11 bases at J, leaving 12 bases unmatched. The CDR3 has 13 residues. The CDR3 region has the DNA TGTGCTGCGTGGGATTATGGATTCTGGTTCAAGATATTT. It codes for CAAWDYGFWFKIF.

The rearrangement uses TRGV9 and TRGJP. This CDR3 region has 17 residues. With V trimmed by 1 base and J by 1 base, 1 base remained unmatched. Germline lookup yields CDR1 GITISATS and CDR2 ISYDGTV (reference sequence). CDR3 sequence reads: CALWEVGQELGKKIKVF. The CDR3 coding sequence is TGTGCCTTGTGGGAGGTCGGGCAAGAGTTGGGCAAAAAAATCAAGGTATTT.

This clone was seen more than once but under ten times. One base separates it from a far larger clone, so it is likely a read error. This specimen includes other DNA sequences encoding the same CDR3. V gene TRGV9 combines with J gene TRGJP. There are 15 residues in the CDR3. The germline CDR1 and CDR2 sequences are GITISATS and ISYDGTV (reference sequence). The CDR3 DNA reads TGTGCGTTGTGGGAGCAAGAGTTGGGCAAAAAAATCAAGGTATTT. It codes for CALWEQELGKKIKVF.